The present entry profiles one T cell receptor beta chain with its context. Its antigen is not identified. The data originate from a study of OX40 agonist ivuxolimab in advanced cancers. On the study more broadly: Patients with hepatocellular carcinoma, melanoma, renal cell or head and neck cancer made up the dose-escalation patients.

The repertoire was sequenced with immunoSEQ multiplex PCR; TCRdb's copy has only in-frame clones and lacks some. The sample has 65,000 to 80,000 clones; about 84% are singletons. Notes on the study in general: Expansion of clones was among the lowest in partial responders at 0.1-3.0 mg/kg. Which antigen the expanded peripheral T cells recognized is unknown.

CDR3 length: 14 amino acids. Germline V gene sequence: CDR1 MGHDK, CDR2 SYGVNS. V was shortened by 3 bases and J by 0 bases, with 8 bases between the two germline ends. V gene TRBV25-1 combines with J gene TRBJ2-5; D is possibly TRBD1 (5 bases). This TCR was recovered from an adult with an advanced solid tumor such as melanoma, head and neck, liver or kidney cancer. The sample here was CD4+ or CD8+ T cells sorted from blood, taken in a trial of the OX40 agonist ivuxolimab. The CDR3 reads CASSEGRYQETQYF. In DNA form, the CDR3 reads TGTGCCAGCAGTGAGGGGCGGTACCAAGAGACCCAGTACTTC.